This entry lists 21 T cell receptor beta chains sequenced from one sample in a study of T cell responses to AZD1222 COVID-19 vaccine. The protocol was immunoSEQ multiplex PCR, while the TCRdb copy is restricted to in-frame clones and leaves out a portion. The table has approximately 140,000 clones, roughly 92% seen once; the top ten hold 0.9% to 1.3%. The sample was peripheral blood, taken 28 days after the second AZD1222 dose. The receptors were sampled from an adult who received the AZD1222 COVID-19 vaccine.

The chain couples TRBV6-2 or TRBV6-3 to TRBJ1-5; TRBD1 might be the D (5 bases). V shed 4 bases and J shed 6 bases, with 13 bases lying between them. Germline CDR1 is MNHEY and CDR2 is SVGEGT. The CDR3 has 14 amino acids. CDR3 coding DNA: TGTGCCAGCAGTTTCTGGGGGGGGAGTCAGCCCCAGCATTTT. It is translated as CASSFWGGSQPQHF.

Note on this clone: The sample carries other DNA sequences with the same CDR3. The chain recombines TRBV6-5 with TRBJ1-5, with D tentatively TRBD1 (5 bases). CDR1 MNHEY and CDR2 SVGAGI come from the germline V gene. CDR3 size: 13 residues. V lost 5 bases, J lost 4 bases, and 9 bases lay in between. As DNA, the CDR3 is TGTGCCAGCAGTCCAGACAGAAATCAGCCCCAGCATTTT. Its translation is CASSPDRNQPQHF.

The chain has TRBV4-2 and TRBJ2-1; 15 positions agree with TRBD2. The germline gives CDR1 LGHNA, CDR2 YNFKEQ. This CDR3 has 22 residues. Germline trimming cut 0 bases from V and 0 bases from J; bases unmatched to any gene: 12. CDR3 sequence reads: CASSQDEGSGLAGGFSYNEQFF. As DNA, the CDR3 is TGTGCCAGCAGCCAAGATGAGGGTTCGGGACTAGCGGGGGGCTTCTCCTACAATGAGCAGTTCTTC.

The chain joins TRBV7-2 to TRBJ2-3; D is unresolved. V was cut by 5 bases and J by 0 bases, with 12 bases left in between. CDR1 and CDR2 from the germline V gene are SGHTA and FQGNSA. The CDR3 loop spans 15 amino acids. The CDR3 spells CASSLLDPSTDTQYF. CDR3 coding DNA: TGTGCCAGCAGCCTTCTAGATCCTAGCACAGATACGCAGTATTTT.

This rearrangement joins TRBV11-2 to TRBJ2-2, with 9 bases fitting TRBD1. Germline loops: CDR1 SGHAT, CDR2 FQNNGV. V gave up 4 bases and J gave up 9 bases; unmatched junction bases: 3. This CDR3 has 13 amino acids. The CDR3 sequence is CASSSTGGRELFF. The CDR3 DNA follows: TGTGCCAGCAGCTCCACAGGGGGCAGGGAGCTGTTTTTT. Drawing the rest from reference TRBV11-2 and TRBJ2-2, the complete variable domain is EAGVAQSPRYKIIEKRQSVAFWCNPISGHATLYWYQQILGQGPKLLIQFQNNGVVDDSQLPKDRFSAERLKGVDSTLKIQPAKLEDSAVYLCASSSTGGRELFFGEGSRLTVL.

The chain combines TRBV9 with TRBJ1-4; the D gene is possibly TRBD1 (6 bases). The CDR3 is 14 amino acids. Germline CDR1 and CDR2: SGDLS and YYNGEE. V lost 3 bases to trimming and J lost 0 bases, with 6 bases between them. The chain's CDR3 is CASSGTATNEKLFF. The CDR3 region has the DNA TGTGCCAGCAGCGGGACAGCAACTAATGAAAAACTGTTTTTT.

The V and J genes are TRBV24-1 and TRBJ2-5, with 7 nucleotides matching TRBD2. The V and J ends lost 5 bases and 2 bases, in that order; junction bases with no gene match: 13. From germline, CDR1 is KGHDR and CDR2 SFDVKD. CDR3 length equals 17 residues. CDR3 nucleotide sequence: TGTGCCACCAGTGTTACTCGCCGGGCTAGCGGACAAGAGACCCAGTACTTC. Residues: CATSVTRRASGQETQYF.

The chain joins TRBV7-3 to TRBJ2-1, with 16 positions matching TRBD2. V was clipped by 5 bases and J by 0 bases; unmatched bases: 7. The germline V gene has CDR1 SGHTA and CDR2 FQGTGA. The CDR3 is made up of 19 amino acids. In nucleotides, the CDR3 is TGTGCCAGCAGCAGTCCGGGACTAGCGGGAGGGCCCTCCTACAATGAGCAGTTCTTC. This codes for CASSSPGLAGGPSYNEQFF.

V gene TRBV1 combines with J gene TRBJ1-3. TRBV1 is noted as a pseudogene. The CDR3 consists of 16 residues. The CDR3 DNA sequence: TGCACCAGCAGCCAAGATCCAGGGACGGCTGGAAACACCATATATTTT. Its translation: CTSSQDPGTAGNTIYF.

CDR3 residues: CASSLGWGQEEQYF. CDR3 nucleotides: TGTGCCAGCAGCTTAGGCTGGGGGCAAGAAGAGCAGTACTTC. The chain has TRBV7-2 and TRBJ2-7; a weak D match, TRBD1 (6 bases). This CDR3 spans 14 amino acids. In germline, CDR1 is SGHTA, CDR2 FQGNSA. V gave up 1 base and J gave up 7 bases, with 14 bases separating them.

This rearrangement joins TRBV12-5 to TRBJ1-1; the D gene is possibly TRBD1 (5 bases). V lost 5 bases, J lost 6 bases, and 16 bases lay in between. The CDR3 is 14 residues long. CDR1 LGHNT and CDR2 FRNRAP come from the germline V gene. The CDR3 nucleotides are TGTGCTAGTGGTCTGGGCCTGGGGGAGCCTGAAGCTTTCTTT. Translating gives CASGLGLGEPEAFF.

The rearrangement uses TRBV11-2 and TRBJ1-3; D not certain. Trimming shortened V by 5 bases and J by 0 bases, and 11 bases separated the two germline ends. CDR3 size: 15 residues. CDR1 is SGHAT, CDR2 FQNNGV, per germline. CDR3 amino acids: CASSEHYTSGNTIYF. The CDR3, as DNA: TGTGCCAGCAGCGAACACTACACCTCTGGAAACACCATATATTTT.

The chain employs TRBV5-6 and TRBJ2-7, with a tentative D call TRBD2 (5 bases). The V and J ends lost 3 bases and 3 bases respectively, with 13 bases between them. Germline CDR1 and CDR2: SGHDT and YYEEEE. The CDR3 totals 14 residues. CDR3: CASSSPGYFYEQYF. The CDR3 DNA follows: TGTGCCAGCAGCTCCCCGGGATATTTCTACGAGCAGTACTTC.

This rearrangement joins TRBV29-1 to TRBJ2-2; a weak D match, TRBD2 (5 bases). V was pared by 4 bases and J by 1 base, with 10 bases between. In germline, CDR1 is SQVTM, CDR2 ANQGSEA. The CDR3 has 14 amino acids. CDR3 region: CSVGRRGNTGELFF. CDR3 in DNA: TGCAGCGTTGGACGACGGGGGAACACCGGGGAGCTGTTTTTT.

The sample holds one count of this clone. V and J are TRBV7-2 and TRBJ2-7; TRBD1 matches 7 bases. The germline gives CDR1 SGHTA, CDR2 FQGNSA. The CDR3 has 15 amino acids. V lost 6 bases, J lost 0 bases, and 8 bases stayed unmatched. CDR3 nucleotide sequence: TGTGCCAGCAGGGTTAGGGACAGCAGCTCCTACGAGCAGTACTTC. Its translation is CASRVRDSSSYEQYF.

V gene TRBV28 combines with J gene TRBJ2-3; D is ambiguous. CDR3 length: 13 amino acids. Germline V gives CDR1 MDHEN, CDR2 SYDVKM. Trimming took off 6 bases at V and 0 bases at J, with 7 bases between the two ends. The CDR3 spells CASRETSTDTQYF. Here the CDR3 DNA reads TGTGCCAGCAGGGAGACAAGCACAGATACGCAGTATTTT.

This sequence joins TRBV6-2 or TRBV6-3 and TRBJ2-3; D remains unclear. The CDR3 extends over 15 amino acids. The V gene lost 3 bases and the J gene lost 2 bases, with 12 bases spanning the gap. The germline V gene has CDR1 MNHEY and CDR2 SVGEGT. The CDR3 reads CASSYGWSLTDTQYF. The CDR3, as DNA: TGTGCCAGCAGTTATGGTTGGTCCCTCACAGATACGCAGTATTTT.

The chain combines TRBV18 with TRBJ1-6; 12 bases line up with TRBD1. Trimming took 1 base from V and 9 from J; bases not matched to a gene: 4. Germline-derived CDR1 and CDR2 are KGHSH and LQKENI. The CDR3 runs to 16 residues. CDR3 protein: CASSPRGTGGSSPLHF. For the CDR3, the DNA is TGTGCCAGCTCACCACGGGGGACAGGGGGCAGTTCACCCCTCCACTTT. Combining the CDR3 with reference TRBV18 and TRBJ1-6 gives the whole variable domain NAGVMQNPRHLVRRRGQEARLRCSPMKGHSHVYWYRQLPEEGLKFMVYLQKENIIDESGMPKERFSAEFPKEGPSILRIQQVVRGDSAAYFCASSPRGTGGSSPLHFGNGTRLTVT.

In this sample, this clone turned up once. This chain joins TRBV5-1 and TRBJ2-2; 10 positions agree with TRBD1. CDR1 is SGHRS, CDR2 YFSETQ, per germline. CDR3 length: 17 residues. V lost 4 bases, J lost 1 base, and 7 bases stayed unmatched. DNA of the CDR3: TGCGCCAGCAGCACGGGGACAGGGGTTGGGAACACCGGGGAGCTGTTTTTT. Translated: CASSTGTGVGNTGELFF. Filled out from reference TRBV5-1 and TRBJ2-2, the complete variable domain reads KAGVTQTPRYLIKTRGQQVTLSCSPISGHRSVSWYQQTPGQGLQFLFEYFSETQRNKGNFPGRFSGRQFSNSRSEMNVSTLELGDSALYLCASSTGTGVGNTGELFFGEGSRLTVL.

V and J are TRBV2 and TRBJ1-5; D remains unclear. The CDR3 is made up of 14 amino acids. V was clipped by 5 bases and J by 4 bases, with 12 bases between them. The V gene's germline CDR1 is SNHLY and CDR2 FYNNEI. The CDR3 here is CASSPEAGNQPQHF. DNA for the CDR3: TGTGCCAGCAGTCCCGAAGCTGGGAATCAGCCCCAGCATTTT.

A single count supports this clone. The chain uses TRBV3-1 (or the pseudogene TRBV3-2) and TRBJ1-1, with D perhaps TRBD1 (6 bases). This CDR3 is 14 amino acids long. The germline V gene has CDR1 LGHDT and CDR2 YNNKEL (reference sequence). The V and J ends lost 2 bases and 4 bases respectively, with 11 bases between them. The CDR3: CASSQLTGLTEAFF. Here the CDR3 DNA reads TGTGCCAGCAGCCAACTCACAGGGCTCACTGAAGCTTTCTTT.